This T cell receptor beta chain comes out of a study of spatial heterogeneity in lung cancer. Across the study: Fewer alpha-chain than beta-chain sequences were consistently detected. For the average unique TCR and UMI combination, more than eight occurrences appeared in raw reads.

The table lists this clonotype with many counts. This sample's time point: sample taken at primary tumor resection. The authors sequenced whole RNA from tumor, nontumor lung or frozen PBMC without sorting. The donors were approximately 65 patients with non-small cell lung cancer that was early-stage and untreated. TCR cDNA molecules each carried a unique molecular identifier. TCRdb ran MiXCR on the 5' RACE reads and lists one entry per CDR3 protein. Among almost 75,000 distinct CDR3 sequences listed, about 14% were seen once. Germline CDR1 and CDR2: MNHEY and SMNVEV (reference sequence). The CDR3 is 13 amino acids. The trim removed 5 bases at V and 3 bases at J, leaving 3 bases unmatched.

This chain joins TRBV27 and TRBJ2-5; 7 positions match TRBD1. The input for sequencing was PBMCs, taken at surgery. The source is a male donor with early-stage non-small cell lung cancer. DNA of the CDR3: TGTGCCAGCAGTATAGACAGGGAAGAGACCCAGTACTTC. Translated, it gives CASSIDREETQYF.